Below, 26 T cell receptor beta chains from the same sample are listed, as sequenced in a study of T cell changes during pregnancy in multiple sclerosis (dated by TCRdb to the late 2010s). Library construction relied on the immunoSEQ multiplex PCR assay. This immuneACCESS table, as held by TCRdb, lists in-frame sequences with V and J called but not all clones. Of the missing ones, under half trace to an unresolved V gene in checked studies; the others have no known cause. This sample is represented by roughly 46,000 clones; about 94% of them were singletons. Approximately 4.2% of the sample is in the top ten clones. The sample here was CD8+ T cells from peripheral blood mononuclear cells, taken in the first trimester of pregnancy. These receptors originate from a female donor with multiple sclerosis, enrolled in a pregnancy study.

The gene calls are TRBV9 and TRBJ2-2; TRBD2 is a possible D gene (5 bases). With 0 bases removed from V and 4 bases from J, the gap between germline ends came to 7 bases. There are 14 residues in the CDR3. Germline V gene lookup returns CDR1 SGDLS and CDR2 YYNGEE. The CDR3 DNA sequence: TGTGCCAGCAGCGTAGACGGGGTCACCGGGGAGCTGTTTTTT. Its translation: CASSVDGVTGELFF.

J is TRBJ2-1 and V is TRBV7-3; 12 nucleotides line up with TRBD2. This CDR3 has 16 amino acids. Losses at the gene ends were 5 bases for V and 7 bases for J; bases not matched to a gene: 9. Germline values: CDR1 SGHTA, CDR2 FQGTGA. CDR3 region: CASSVLAGGPLNEQFF. The CDR3 region has the DNA TGTGCCAGCAGCGTCCTAGCGGGGGGGCCTCTAAATGAGCAGTTCTTC.

V and J are TRBV28 and TRBJ1-1; D ambiguous. Germline V lookup: CDR1 MDHEN, CDR2 SYDVKM. This CDR3 is built from 11 residues. The V end was cut by 3 bases, the J end by 7 bases, with 6 bases between. The DNA of the CDR3 is TGTGCCAGCAGTTTCCACTATGAAGCTTTCTTT. Its protein is CASSFHYEAFF.

The rearrangement links TRBV28 to TRBJ2-3; TRBD2 aligns across 9 bases. V lost 8 bases and J lost 1; bases outside the gene matches: 4. Germline CDR1 is MDHEN and CDR2 is SYDVKM. There are 14 residues in the CDR3. The CDR3 loop reads CASASGTRTDTQYF. CDR3 nucleotide sequence: TGTGCCAGCGCTAGCGGGACCCGCACAGATACGCAGTATTTT.

J is TRBJ1-6 and V is TRBV10-2, with no clear D. Looked up from germline, CDR1 is WSHSY and CDR2 is SAAADI. The CDR3 runs 13 residues. The V end was cut by 8 bases, the J end by 3 bases, with 8 bases between. The CDR3 reads CASLRDYNSPLHF. Written as DNA, the CDR3 is TGCGCCAGCCTCCGGGACTATAATTCACCCCTCCACTTT.

The rearrangement joins TRBV5-1 to TRBJ2-1; TRBD1 matches at 8 bases. This CDR3 contains 14 residues. CDR1 and CDR2 (germline): SGHRS, YFSETQ. The J segment lost 4 bases and the V segment lost 6 bases, leaving 6 bases of the junction unmatched. CDR3 sequence (DNA): TGCGCCAGCAAGGCAACAGGGGGATACAATGAGCAGTTCTTC. Its translation is CASKATGGYNEQFF.

This rearrangement joins TRBV4-1 to TRBJ1-1, with D possibly being TRBD1 (6 bases). The CDR3 spans 15 residues. The V end was cut by 3 bases, the J end by 1 base, with 12 bases between. Germline lookup yields CDR1 MGHRA and CDR2 YSYEKL. CDR3 protein: CASSHRVGGNTEAFF. The CDR3 DNA reads as TGCGCCAGCAGCCACCGCGTAGGGGGGAACACTGAAGCTTTCTTT.

This chain connects TRBV27 to TRBJ2-3, with a possible D match to TRBD2 (5 bases). The V gene lost 8 bases and the J gene lost 5 bases, with 14 bases spanning the gap. This CDR3 is 13 amino acids long. The germline CDR1 and CDR2 sequences are MNHEY and SMNVEV (reference sequence). CDR3 protein: CASGSAGGDTQYF. The CDR3 DNA reads as TGTGCCAGCGGCTCAGCAGGAGGAGATACGCAGTATTTT.

The chain joins TRBV7-3 to TRBJ1-6, with 9 nucleotides matching TRBD1. In germline, CDR1 is SGHTA, CDR2 FQGTGA. Trimming removed 5 bases from V and 7 bases from J; junction bases left unmatched: 9. The CDR3 spans 16 residues. CDR3 in amino acids: CASSATGGLYNSPLHF. Here the CDR3 DNA reads TGTGCCAGCAGCGCCACAGGGGGCCTCTACAATTCACCCCTCCACTTT.

In this sample, this clone turned up a few times. The chain joins TRBV7-3 to TRBJ2-1, with 8 nucleotides matching TRBD1. V trimming: 5 bases; J trimming: 5 bases; junction bases outside the gene matches: 5. Per the germline V gene, CDR1 is SGHTA and CDR2 is FQGTGA. The CDR3 covers 14 residues. The CDR3 DNA reads TGTGCCAGCAGCCGGACAGGGATAGACAATGAGCAGTTCTTC. This encodes CASSRTGIDNEQFF.

In its sample, this clone was seen once. V and J are TRBV6-1 and TRBJ2-7, with 7 bases identical to TRBD2. Germline V lookup: CDR1 MNHNS, CDR2 SASEGT. V was pared by 0 bases and J by 0 bases, with 11 bases of the junction left unmatched. This CDR3 has 18 residues. The CDR3 DNA reads TGTGCCAGCAGTGAAGCCACGGGAGGATTCGAAAGCTCCTACGAGCAGTACTTC. Translated: CASSEATGGFESSYEQYF.

The rearrangement uses TRBV2 and TRBJ1-4; no clear D gene. The CDR3 sequence is 14 residues long. V gave up 8 bases and J gave up 10 bases, with 20 bases separating them. CDR1 SNHLY and CDR2 FYNNEI come from the germline V gene. The CDR3 spells CASVERAPAGKLFF. CDR3 bases: TGTGCCAGCGTGGAACGCGCCCCGGCGGGAAAACTGTTTTTT.

This chain uses TRBV4-2 with TRBJ1-1; TRBD1 aligns across 11 bases. CDR3 size: 17 residues. The germline CDR1 and CDR2 sequences are LGHNA and YNFKEQ. With 1 base clipped from V and 6 bases from J, the junction kept 10 bases outside the gene matches. The CDR3 reads CASSQVFRDRGEAEAFF. The CDR3 nucleotides are TGTGCCAGCAGCCAAGTCTTTCGGGACAGGGGGGAGGCTGAAGCTTTCTTT.

The V and J genes are TRBV15 and TRBJ2-7; TRBD1 aligns across 7 bases. The germline V gene has CDR1 LNHNV and CDR2 YYDKDF (reference sequence). The CDR3 spans 13 residues. Trimming took 5 bases from V and 0 from J; bases not matched to a gene: 1. The CDR3 DNA reads as TGTGCCACCAGCGGGGACAGCTCCTACGAGCAGTACTTC. Its translation: CATSGDSSYEQYF.

This chain connects TRBV27 to TRBJ2-3; TRBD2 aligns across 9 bases. The J segment lost 4 bases and the V segment lost 0 bases, leaving 2 bases of the junction unmatched. Germline-derived CDR1 and CDR2 are MNHEY and SMNVEV (reference sequence). This CDR3 has 15 residues. The CDR3 sequence: CASSLSSGSADTQYF. CDR3 DNA: TGTGCCAGCAGTTTATCTAGCGGGAGTGCAGATACGCAGTATTTT.

The chain is built from TRBV19 and TRBJ2-3; 13 nucleotides align to TRBD2. The CDR3 runs 17 residues. CDR1 is LNHDA, CDR2 SQIVND, per germline (reference sequence). The junction had 9 bases not matched to a gene; V was cut back by 4 bases and J by 5 bases. The CDR3 loop is CASSTRLAGGGGDTQYF. As DNA, the CDR3 is TGTGCCAGTAGTACCCGACTAGCGGGAGGCGGGGGAGATACGCAGTATTTT.

The rearrangement joins TRBV4-3 to TRBJ1-6, with D unresolved. The CDR3 is 16 residues long. Germline-derived CDR1 and CDR2 are LGHNA and YSLEER. Trimming removed 3 bases at V and 0 bases at J, with 9 bases between. CDR3 amino acids: CASSQERSSYNSPLHF. CDR3 DNA: TGCGCCAGCAGCCAGGAGCGAAGCTCCTATAATTCACCCCTCCACTTT.

V usage is TRBV9 and J usage is TRBJ1-2; 7 bases are shared with TRBD1. This CDR3 is built from 14 residues. The V and J ends lost 1 base and 5 bases, in that order; junction bases with no gene match: 5. Germline-derived CDR1 and CDR2 are SGDLS and YYNGEE. This CDR3 is CASSVRTGEYGYTF. The DNA of the CDR3 is TGTGCCAGCAGCGTACGTACAGGGGAATATGGCTACACCTTC.

This chain joins TRBV15 and TRBJ2-1; D call uncertain. This CDR3 has 15 amino acids. Germline CDR1 and CDR2: LNHNV and YYDKDF (reference sequence). Trimming removed 0 bases from V and 4 bases from J, with 10 bases in between. CDR3 protein: CATSRDRVGYNEQFF. CDR3 bases: TGTGCCACCAGCAGAGATCGGGTAGGTTACAATGAGCAGTTCTTC. Supplemented by reference TRBV15 and TRBJ2-1, the full variable domain reads DAMVIQNPRYQVTQFGKPVTLSCSQTLNHNVMYWYQQKSSQAPKLLFHYYDKDFNNEADTPDNFQSRRPNTSFCFLDIRSPGLGDTAMYLCATSRDRVGYNEQFFGPGTRLTVL.

This clone was detected only once. This chain joins TRBV6-4 and TRBJ2-1; TRBD2 aligns across 11 bases. The length of the CDR3 is 14 residues. J gave up 10 bases and V 0 bases, and 2 bases lay outside the gene matches. Germline V lookup: CDR1 MRHNA, CDR2 SNTAGT. Here the CDR3 reads CASSDSRLAGEQFF. CDR3 sequence (DNA): TGTGCCAGCAGTGACTCCCGACTAGCGGGAGAGCAGTTCTTC.

The chain uses TRBV27 and TRBJ2-3; D may be TRBD2 (5 bases). The V gene lost 5 bases and the J gene lost 6 bases, with 12 bases spanning the gap. Per germline, CDR1 MNHEY and CDR2 SMNVEV (reference sequence). The CDR3 is 13 residues long. This CDR3 reads CASSVTGLDTQYF. The CDR3 DNA is TGTGCCAGCAGTGTAACGGGATTGGATACGCAGTATTTT.

This clone was seen once. V and J are TRBV6-5 and TRBJ2-7; 8 bases fit TRBD1. CDR3 size: 16 residues. V trimming: 2 bases; J trimming: 4 bases; junction bases outside the gene matches: 10. Germline CDR1 reads MNHEY; CDR2 reads SVGAGI. CDR3 loop: CASSYDFGQGGYEQYF. The CDR3, as DNA: TGTGCCAGCAGTTACGACTTTGGACAGGGAGGATACGAGCAGTACTTC.

The CDR3 protein is CATRGGTEAFF. DNA for the CDR3: TGTGCCACCCGGGGAGGGACTGAAGCTTTCTTT. V gene TRBV27 combines with J gene TRBJ1-1; no clear D. In germline, CDR1 is MNHEY, CDR2 SMNVEV (reference sequence). CDR3 length: 11 residues. The V end was cut by 10 bases, the J end by 5 bases, with 11 bases between.

The chain combines TRBV2 with TRBJ1-5; D is unclear. CDR1 is SNHLY, CDR2 FYNNEI, per germline. This CDR3 region has 15 residues. Trimming left V 2 bases short and J 5 bases short, with 13 bases between. CDR3 sequence: CASSESEAGYQPQHF. CDR3 coding DNA: TGTGCCAGCAGTGAATCAGAAGCGGGGTATCAGCCCCAGCATTTT.

As to this clone: A junction end diverges from the germline sequence, so it may reflect a read error. The chain combines TRBV29-1 with TRBJ1-2; D remains ambiguous. Germline V gene data show CDR1 as SQVTM and CDR2 as ANQGSEA. The CDR3 contains 11 residues. CDR3 residues: CSVETRDAAAF. The CDR3 region has the DNA TGCAGCGTTGAAACCCGCGATGCGGCCGCGTTC.

V is TRBV7-9 and J is TRBJ1-1; D might be TRBD1 (6 bases). The germline gives CDR1 SEHNR, CDR2 FQNEAQ (reference sequence). The CDR3 is made up of 16 amino acids. Trimming removed 0 bases at V and 4 bases at J, with 15 bases between. CDR3 protein: CASSLAAGTPLTEAFF. CDR3 nucleotide sequence: TGTGCCAGCAGCTTAGCCGCCGGGACACCACTCACTGAAGCTTTCTTT.